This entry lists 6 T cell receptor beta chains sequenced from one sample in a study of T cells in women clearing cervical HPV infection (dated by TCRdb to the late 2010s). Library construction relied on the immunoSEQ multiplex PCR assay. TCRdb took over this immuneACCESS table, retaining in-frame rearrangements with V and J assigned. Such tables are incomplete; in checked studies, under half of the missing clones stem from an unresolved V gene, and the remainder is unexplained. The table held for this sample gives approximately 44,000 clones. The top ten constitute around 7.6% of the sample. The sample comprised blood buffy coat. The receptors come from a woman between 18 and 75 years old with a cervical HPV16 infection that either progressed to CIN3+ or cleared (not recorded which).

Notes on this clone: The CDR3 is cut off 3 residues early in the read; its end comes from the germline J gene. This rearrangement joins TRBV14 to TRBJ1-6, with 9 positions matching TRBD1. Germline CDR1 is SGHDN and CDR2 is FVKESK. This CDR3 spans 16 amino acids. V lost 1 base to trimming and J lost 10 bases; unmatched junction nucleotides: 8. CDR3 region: CASSQGQGGWRSPLHF. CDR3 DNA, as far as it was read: TGTGCCAGCAGCCAAGGACAGGGGGGTTGGAGATCACCC.

The sequenced part of the CDR3 DNA is TGTGCCATCAGTGAGGGGACTAGCGGGGCCTACGAG. This codes for CAISEGTSGAYE. Given in full, the CDR3 is CAISEGTSGAYEQYF. The rearrangement uses TRBV10-3 and TRBJ2-7; 13 bases align to TRBD2. Read coverage stops 3 residues before the CDR3 terminus; the germline J gene supplies the remainder. The CDR3 runs to 15 residues. The germline V gene encodes CDR1 ENHRY and CDR2 SYGVKD. J lost 2 bases, V lost 2 bases, and 0 bases had no gene match.

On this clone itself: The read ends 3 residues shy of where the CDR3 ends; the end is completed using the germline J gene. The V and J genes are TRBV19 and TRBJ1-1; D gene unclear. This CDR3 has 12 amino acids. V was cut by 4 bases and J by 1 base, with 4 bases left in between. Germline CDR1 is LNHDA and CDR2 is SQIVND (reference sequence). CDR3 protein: CASSTQNTEAFF. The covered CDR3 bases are TGTGCCAGTAGTACCCAGAACACTGAA.

The sequenced CDR3 bases are TGTGCCAGCAGTCCCGGGACACGCCGGCTTTCCAACTACGAG. Translating it yields CASSPGTRRLSNYE. The entire CDR3 reads CASSPGTRRLSNYEQYF. V and J are TRBV12-3 or TRBV12-4 and TRBJ2-7; possibly TRBD1 for D (6 bases). The read comes to an end 3 residues before the CDR3 does, leaving the germline J gene to fill in the end. V dropped 5 bases and J dropped 3 bases, with 23 bases sitting between them. CDR3 size: 17 residues.

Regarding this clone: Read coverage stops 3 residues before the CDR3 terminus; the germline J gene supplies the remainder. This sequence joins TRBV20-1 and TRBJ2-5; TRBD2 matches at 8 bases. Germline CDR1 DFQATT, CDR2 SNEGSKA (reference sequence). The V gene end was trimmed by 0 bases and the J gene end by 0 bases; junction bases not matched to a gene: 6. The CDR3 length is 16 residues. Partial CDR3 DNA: TGCAGTGCTAGAGATCAGGTAGCGGGGTACCAAGAGACC. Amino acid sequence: CSARDQVAGYQET. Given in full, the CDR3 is CSARDQVAGYQETQYF.

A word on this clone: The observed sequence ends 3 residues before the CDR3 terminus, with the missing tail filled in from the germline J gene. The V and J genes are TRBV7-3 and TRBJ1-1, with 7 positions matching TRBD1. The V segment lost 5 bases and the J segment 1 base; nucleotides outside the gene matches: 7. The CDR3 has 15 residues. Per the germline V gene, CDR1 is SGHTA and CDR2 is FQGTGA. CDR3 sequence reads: CASSPWTGGNTEAFF. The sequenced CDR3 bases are TGTGCCAGCAGCCCTTGGACAGGAGGGAACACTGAA.